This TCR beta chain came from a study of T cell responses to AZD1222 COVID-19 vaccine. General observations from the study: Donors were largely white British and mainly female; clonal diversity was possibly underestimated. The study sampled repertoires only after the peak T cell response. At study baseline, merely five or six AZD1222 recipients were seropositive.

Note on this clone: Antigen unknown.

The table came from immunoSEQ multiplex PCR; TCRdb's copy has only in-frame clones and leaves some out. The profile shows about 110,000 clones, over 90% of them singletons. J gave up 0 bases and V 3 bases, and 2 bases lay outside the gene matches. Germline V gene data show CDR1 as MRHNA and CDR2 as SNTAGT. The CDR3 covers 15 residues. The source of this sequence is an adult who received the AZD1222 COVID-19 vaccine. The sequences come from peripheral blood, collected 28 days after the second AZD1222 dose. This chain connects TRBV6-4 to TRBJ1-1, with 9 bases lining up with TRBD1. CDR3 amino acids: CASSETGGVNTEAFF. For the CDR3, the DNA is TGTGCCAGCAGTGAAACAGGGGGCGTGAACACTGAAGCTTTCTTT.